This passage covers 3 T cell receptor beta chains from one sample sequenced in a study of cytomegalovirus exposure and HLA in healthy donors. Vbeta (60) and Jbeta (13) primers were used in the PCR. Repertoires were generated with immunoSEQ multiplex PCR, while TCRdb's copy carries only in-frame clones and drops some. The sample consists of around 110,000 clones, roughly three quarters of them appearing once. Input material: PBMCs. The receptor set was obtained from a man aged 25 to 40 in good health and CMV-seropositive.

This clone showed up just once. V is TRBV9 and J is TRBJ1-2; TRBD1 matches 9 bases. This CDR3 comprises 14 residues. Per the germline V gene, CDR1 is SGDLS and CDR2 is YYNGEE. The V and J ends lost 7 bases and 4 bases, in that order; junction bases with no gene match: 8. CDR3 residues: CASLSTGGAYGYTF. The DNA for the CDR3 is TGTGCCAGCCTATCTACAGGGGGCGCCTATGGCTACACCTTC.

The genes are TRBV27 and TRBJ2-2; D may be TRBD1 (6 bases). Trimming cost V 1 base and J 3 bases, with 15 bases left between them. This CDR3 comprises 17 residues. From germline, CDR1 is MNHEY and CDR2 SMNVEV (reference sequence). Written as DNA, the CDR3 is TGTGCCAGCAGTTTATTCCCCGGACAGATATACACCGGGGAGCTGTTTTTT. This gives the protein CASSLFPGQIYTGELFF.

This clone has a single count. The chain combines TRBV5-4 with TRBJ2-5; the match to TRBD1 covers 7 bases. Germline lookup yields CDR1 SGHNT and CDR2 YYREEE (reference sequence). V gave up 4 bases and J gave up 4 bases; unmatched junction bases: 7. CDR3 length: 14 amino acids. The chain's CDR3 is CASSIDRVGETQYF. CDR3 in DNA: TGTGCCAGCAGCATAGACAGGGTAGGAGAGACCCAGTACTTC. Full variable domain (remainder filled in from reference TRBV5-4 and TRBJ2-5): ETGVTQSPTHLIKTRGQQVTLRCSSQSGHNTVSWYQQALGQGPQFIFQYYREEENGRGNFPPRFSGLQFPNYSSELNVNALELDDSALYLCASSIDRVGETQYFGPGTRLLVL.